The clone carrying this T cell receptor beta chain has just a few counts. Germline values: CDR1 SEHNR, CDR2 FQNEAQ (reference sequence). The CDR3 loop spans 16 amino acids. The ends lost 6 bases at V and 5 bases at J; junction bases unmatched: 9. The data belong to a study of T-cell reconstitution after alpha-beta-depleted transplantation in children. Unique molecular identifiers featured in how the TCRbeta library was prepared. TCRdb called the PCR reads again in MiXCR, with one record for every CDR3 protein. This table holds some 340,000 distinct CDR3 sequences, over 9% found once. The sample here was PBMCs from the stem cell graft donor, taken from the stem cell graft. The chain combines TRBV7-9 with TRBJ2-5; 13 bases map to TRBD2. The sequence came from a human donor who donated a stem cell graft to a child with acute lymphoblastic leukemia. CDR3 DNA: TGTGCCAGCAGGAGGACTAGCGGGAGTAAGTGGGAGACCCAGTACTTC. Its translation is CASRRTSGSKWETQYF.